The clone carrying this T cell receptor (beta chain) was counted a few times. The CDR3 is 15 amino acids. V lost 3 bases to trimming and J lost 4 bases, with 13 bases between them. The germline gives CDR1 MGHDK, CDR2 SYGVNS. This record belongs to a study of blood T cell repertoires in COVID-19. Across the whole study: Italy, Spain and the United States were the sources of the convalescent and acute COVID-19 samples. Sample material is recorded as cDNA or gDNA derived from T cells, B-cell-depleted T cells, or PBMCs.

Authors' analysis steps: By means of reference gene primer amplification, nucleated cell counts were estimated. The table came from immunoSEQ multiplex PCR; TCRdb's copy has only in-frame clones and leaves some out. That table furnishes V, J and clone size, whereas the DNA furnished D and trimming. This sample carries some 46,000 clones, approximately 80% of them seen once, and the ten largest clones take around a quarter. This TCR derives from a woman aged 60-75 years with acute or convalescent COVID-19. The rearrangement uses TRBV25-1 and TRBJ2-1; D is undetermined. The sequenced sample consisted of peripheral blood. CDR3 bases: TGTGCCAGCAGTGACCGAGCCTCGTTTTACAATGAGCAGTTCTTC. It encodes CASSDRASFYNEQFF. The full variable domain, with the rest looked up from reference TRBV25-1 and TRBJ2-1, is EADIYQTPRYLVIGTGKKITLECSQTMGHDKMYWYQQDPGMELHLIHYSYGVNSTEKGDLSSESTVSRIRTEHFPLTLESARPSHTSQYLCASSDRASFYNEQFFGPGTRLTVL.